The 11 T cell receptor beta chains reported below all come from one sample, sequenced in a study of blood T cells in healthy people across ages. With a J-beta primer mix and a sample-barcoded 5' primer, a second PCR ran 7 to 11 cycles. Via MiXCR, TCRdb re-called the 5' RACE reads, giving one row per CDR3 protein. The sample contains over 600,000 distinct CDR3 sequences, roughly 21% of which appear only once. Input material: blood. The source is a man aged 65 to 85 in good health.

J is TRBJ2-5 and V is TRBV5-1; TRBD2 agrees at 12 bases. The end of the DNA is better explained by TRBJ2-1, so the J call may be wrong. The CDR3 loop spans 16 amino acids. Germline CDR1 is SGHRS and CDR2 is YFSETQ. CDR3 in amino acids: CASSLGLAGGLNEQFF. The CDR3 DNA sequence: TGCGCCAGCAGCTTGGGTCTAGCGGGAGGGCTGAATGAGCAGTTCTTC.

This clonotype was counted ten times or more. The rearrangement uses TRBV7-9 and TRBJ2-7, with 7 bases aligning to TRBD1. Germline V CDR1 and CDR2: SEHNR, FQNEAQ (reference sequence). Trimming at V came to 2 bases and at J to 4 bases, leaving 2 bases not matched to a gene. The CDR3 has 13 amino acids. CDR3 nucleotide sequence: TGTGCCAGCAGCTTATCAGGGGGATACGAGCAGTACTTC. It is translated as CASSLSGGYEQYF. The whole variable domain, filled in from reference TRBV7-9 and TRBJ2-7, reads DTGVSQNPRHKITKRGQNVTFRCDPISEHNRLYWYRQTLGQGPEFLTYFQNEAQLEKSRLLSDRFSAERPKGSFSTLEIQRTEQGDSAMYLCASSLSGGYEQYFGPGTRLTVT.

The rearrangement uses TRBV5-1 and TRBJ2-1; tentative D call: TRBD2 (6 bases). V was pared by 0 bases and J by 8 bases, with 12 bases between. This CDR3 comprises 14 residues. CDR1 and CDR2 from the germline V gene are SGHRS and YFSETQ. The DNA of the CDR3 is TGCGCCAGCAGCTTGGAGTGGGAGGAAGATGAGCAGTTCTTC. This translates into CASSLEWEEDEQFF. Filled out from reference TRBV5-1 and TRBJ2-1, the complete variable domain reads KAGVTQTPRYLIKTRGQQVTLSCSPISGHRSVSWYQQTPGQGLQFLFEYFSETQRNKGNFPGRFSGRQFSNSRSEMNVSTLELGDSALYLCASSLEWEEDEQFFGPGTRLTVL.

This clonotype has more than one count but fewer than ten. The chain has TRBV7-9 and TRBJ2-7, with D possibly matching TRBD1 (5 bases). The CDR3 is made up of 14 amino acids. Per germline, CDR1 SEHNR and CDR2 FQNEAQ (reference sequence). V gave up 1 base and J gave up 5 bases, with 12 bases separating them. The CDR3 nucleotides read TGTGCCAGCAGCTTAGGGGGCGTGGGGAACGAGCAGTACTTC. Translated: CASSLGGVGNEQYF. The full variable domain, completed using reference TRBV7-9 and TRBJ2-7, is DTGVSQNPRHKITKRGQNVTFRCDPISEHNRLYWYRQTLGQGPEFLTYFQNEAQLEKSRLLSDRFSAERPKGSFSTLEIQRTEQGDSAMYLCASSLGGVGNEQYFGPGTRLTVT.

V gene TRBV29-1 combines with J gene TRBJ2-5, with 10 nucleotides matching TRBD2. Gene TRBJ2-1 matches the end of the DNA better, so the J call may be wrong. From germline, CDR1 is SQVTM and CDR2 ANQGSEA. CDR3 length: 15 amino acids. The CDR3 DNA follows: TGCAGCGTTCCTACTAGCGGGGCCGGTTACAATGAGCAGTTCTTC. Amino acid sequence: CSVPTSGAGYNEQFF.

The chain uses TRBV28 and TRBJ2-3; unclear D gene. The V gene's germline CDR1 is MDHEN and CDR2 SYDVKM. The CDR3 is 13 residues long. Trimming pared 7 bases from V and 0 bases from J, leaving 8 bases between. CDR3 DNA: TGTGCCAGCATAGGGCAAAGCACAGATACGCAGTATTTT. Protein: CASIGQSTDTQYF.

The V and J genes are TRBV5-1 and TRBJ2-5; 8 positions agree with TRBD1. After removal of 0 bases from V and 1 base from J, the junction contained 5 bases not matched to a gene. The CDR3 has 16 amino acids. Germline CDR1 SGHRS, CDR2 YFSETQ. CDR3 bases: TGCGCCAGCAGCTTGGGGACTCAGGGGGCCCAAGAGACCCAGTACTTC. It translates to CASSLGTQGAQETQYF.

The chain's CDR3 is CASRQREGGNEQFF. The CDR3 region has the DNA TGTGCCAGCAGGCAGCGGGAGGGCGGCAATGAGCAGTTCTTC. The V gene is TRBV12-3 or TRBV12-4, the J gene TRBJ2-1; 10 positions match TRBD2. The CDR3 spans 14 residues. V lost 6 bases, J lost 6 bases, and 5 bases stayed unmatched.

This rearrangement joins TRBV20-1 to TRBJ2-1; 7 nucleotides match TRBD2. The germline CDR1 and CDR2 sequences are DFQATT and SNEGSKA (reference sequence). J gave up 6 bases and V 0 bases, and 14 bases lay outside the gene matches. The CDR3 has 17 residues. The CDR3 DNA follows: TGCAGTGCTAGAGATCGGTTAGCGGGTAGTCTACGCAATGAGCAGTTCTTC. It encodes CSARDRLAGSLRNEQFF.

This clonotype was counted only a few times. The rearrangement joins TRBV7-2 to TRBJ2-3, with TRBD2 identical over 8 bases. V gave up 4 bases and J gave up 2 bases; unmatched junction bases: 8. Germline CDR1 is SGHTA and CDR2 is FQGNSA. This CDR3 contains 16 residues. The CDR3, as DNA: TGTGCCAGCAGCTGGATTAGCGGGACCCCCACAGATACGCAGTATTTT. This translates into CASSWISGTPTDTQYF. The whole variable domain, remainder taken from reference TRBV7-2 and TRBJ2-3, is GAGVSQSPSNKVTEKGKDVELRCDPISGHTALYWYRQSLGQGLEFLIYFQGNSAPDKSGLPSDRFSAERTGGSVSTLTIQRTQQEDSAVYLCASSWISGTPTDTQYFGPGTRLTVL.

This clonotype has just one count. The rearrangement joins TRBV19 to TRBJ1-5, with unresolved D. Germline CDR1 LNHDA, CDR2 SQIVND (reference sequence). The V and J ends lost 3 bases and 6 bases respectively, with 9 bases between them. This CDR3 has 13 residues. CDR3 loop: CASSISRSQPQHF. CDR3 bases: TGTGCCAGTAGTATTTCAAGAAGTCAGCCCCAGCATTTT.